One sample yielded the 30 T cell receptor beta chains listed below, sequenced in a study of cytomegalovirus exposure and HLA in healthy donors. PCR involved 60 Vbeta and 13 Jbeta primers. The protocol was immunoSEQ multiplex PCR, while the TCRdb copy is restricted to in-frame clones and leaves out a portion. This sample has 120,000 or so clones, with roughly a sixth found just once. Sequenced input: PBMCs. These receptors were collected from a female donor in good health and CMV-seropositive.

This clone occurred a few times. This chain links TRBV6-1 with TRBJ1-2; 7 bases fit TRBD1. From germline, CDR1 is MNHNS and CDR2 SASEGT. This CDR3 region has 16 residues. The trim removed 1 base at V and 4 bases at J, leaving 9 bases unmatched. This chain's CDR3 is CASSEGRGRLFYGYTF. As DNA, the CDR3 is TGTGCCAGCAGTGAAGGGAGGGGGCGTCTTTTCTATGGCTACACCTTC.

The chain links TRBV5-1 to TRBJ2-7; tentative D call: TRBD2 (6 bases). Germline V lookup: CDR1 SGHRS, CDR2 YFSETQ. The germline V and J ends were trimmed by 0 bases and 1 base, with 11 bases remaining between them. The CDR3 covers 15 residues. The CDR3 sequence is CASSLGGTLSYEQYF. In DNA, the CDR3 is TGCGCCAGCAGCTTGGGCGGGACCCTTTCCTACGAGCAGTACTTC. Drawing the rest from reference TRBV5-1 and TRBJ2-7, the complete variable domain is KAGVTQTPRYLIKTRGQQVTLSCSPISGHRSVSWYQQTPGQGLQFLFEYFSETQRNKGNFPGRFSGRQFSNSRSEMNVSTLELGDSALYLCASSLGGTLSYEQYFGPGTRLTVT.

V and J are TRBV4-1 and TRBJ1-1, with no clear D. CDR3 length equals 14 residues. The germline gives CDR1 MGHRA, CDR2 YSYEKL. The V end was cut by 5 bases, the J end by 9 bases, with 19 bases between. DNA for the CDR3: TGCGCCAGCAGCTCATTTACCTGGGCGACCCAAGCTTTCTTT. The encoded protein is CASSSFTWATQAFF.

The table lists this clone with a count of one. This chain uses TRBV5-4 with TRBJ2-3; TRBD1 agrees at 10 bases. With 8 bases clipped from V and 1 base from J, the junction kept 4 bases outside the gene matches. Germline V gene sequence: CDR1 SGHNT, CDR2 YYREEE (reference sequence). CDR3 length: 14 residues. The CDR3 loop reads CASIGQGGTDTQYF. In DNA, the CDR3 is TGTGCCAGTATTGGACAGGGGGGCACAGATACGCAGTATTTT. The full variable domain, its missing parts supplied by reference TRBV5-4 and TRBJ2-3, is ETGVTQSPTHLIKTRGQQVTLRCSSQSGHNTVSWYQQALGQGPQFIFQYYREEENGRGNFPPRFSGLQFPNYSSELNVNALELDDSALYLCASIGQGGTDTQYFGPGTRLTVL.

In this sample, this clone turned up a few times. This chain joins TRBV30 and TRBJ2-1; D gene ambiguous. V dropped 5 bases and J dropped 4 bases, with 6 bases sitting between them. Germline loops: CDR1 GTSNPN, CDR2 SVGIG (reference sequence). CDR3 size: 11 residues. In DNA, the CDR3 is TGTGCCTGGCAGTGGTACAATGAGCAGTTCTTC. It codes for CAWQWYNEQFF.

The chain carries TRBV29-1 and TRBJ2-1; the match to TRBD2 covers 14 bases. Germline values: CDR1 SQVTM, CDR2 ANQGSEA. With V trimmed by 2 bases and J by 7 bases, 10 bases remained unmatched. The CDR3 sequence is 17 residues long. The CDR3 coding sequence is TGCAGCGTTGAATCTAGGACTAGCGGGAGGAGGGCTAATGAGCAGTTCTTC. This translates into CSVESRTSGRRANEQFF.

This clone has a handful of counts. This CDR3 reads CASSRPGQGVNGYTF. In nucleotides, the CDR3 is TGTGCCAGCAGCCGGCCGGGGCAGGGGGTTAATGGCTACACCTTC. J is TRBJ1-2 and V is TRBV5-4, with 7 bases fitting TRBD1. CDR1 SGHNT and CDR2 YYREEE come from the germline V gene (reference sequence). Germline trimming cut 4 bases from V and 6 bases from J; bases unmatched to any gene: 12. The CDR3 is 15 amino acids.

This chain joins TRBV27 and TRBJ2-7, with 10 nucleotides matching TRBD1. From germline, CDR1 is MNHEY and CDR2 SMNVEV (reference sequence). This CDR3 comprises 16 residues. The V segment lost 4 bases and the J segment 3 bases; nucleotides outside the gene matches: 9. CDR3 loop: CASSSRDRGRFYEQYF. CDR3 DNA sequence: TGTGCCAGCAGTTCCCGGGACAGGGGTCGATTCTACGAGCAGTACTTC.

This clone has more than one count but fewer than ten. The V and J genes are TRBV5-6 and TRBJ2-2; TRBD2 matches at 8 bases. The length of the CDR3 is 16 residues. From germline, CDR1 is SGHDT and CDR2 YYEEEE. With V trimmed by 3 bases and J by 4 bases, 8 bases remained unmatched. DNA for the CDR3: TGTGCCAGCAGCTGGGAGGGACTAGAGCTCACCGGGGAGCTGTTTTTT. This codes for CASSWEGLELTGELFF.

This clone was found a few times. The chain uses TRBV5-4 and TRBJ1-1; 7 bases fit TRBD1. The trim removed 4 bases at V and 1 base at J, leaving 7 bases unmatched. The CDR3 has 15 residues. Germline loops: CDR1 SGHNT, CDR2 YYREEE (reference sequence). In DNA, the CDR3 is TGTGCCAGCAGCCTCGGGACAGAATGGAACACTGAAGCTTTCTTT. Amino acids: CASSLGTEWNTEAFF.

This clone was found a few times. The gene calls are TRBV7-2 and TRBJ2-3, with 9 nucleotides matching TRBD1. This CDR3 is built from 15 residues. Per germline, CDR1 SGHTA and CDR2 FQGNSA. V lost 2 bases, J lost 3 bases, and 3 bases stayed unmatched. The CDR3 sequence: CASSLTGGRTDTQYF. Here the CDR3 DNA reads TGTGCCAGCAGCTTAACAGGGGGCAGAACAGATACGCAGTATTTT.

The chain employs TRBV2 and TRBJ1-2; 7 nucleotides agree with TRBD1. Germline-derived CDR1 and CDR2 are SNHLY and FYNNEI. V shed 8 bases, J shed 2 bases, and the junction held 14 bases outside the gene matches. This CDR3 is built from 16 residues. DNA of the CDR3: TGTGCCAGCCTCTACACCCCGGGACAGCAAAACTATGGCTACACCTTC. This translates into CASLYTPGQQNYGYTF.

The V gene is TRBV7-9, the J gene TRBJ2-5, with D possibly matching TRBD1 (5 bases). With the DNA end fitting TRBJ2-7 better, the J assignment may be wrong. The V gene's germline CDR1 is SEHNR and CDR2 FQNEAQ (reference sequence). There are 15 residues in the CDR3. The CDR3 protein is CASSLAQGRVYEQYF. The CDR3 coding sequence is TGTGCCAGCAGCTTAGCCCAGGGCCGGGTCTACGAGCAGTACTTC.

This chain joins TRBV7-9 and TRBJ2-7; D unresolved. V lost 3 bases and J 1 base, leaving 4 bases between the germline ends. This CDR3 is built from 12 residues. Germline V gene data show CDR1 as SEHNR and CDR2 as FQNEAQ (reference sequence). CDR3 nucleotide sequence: TGTGCCAGCAGCTTCGGGTCCTACGAGCAGTACTTC. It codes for CASSFGSYEQYF.

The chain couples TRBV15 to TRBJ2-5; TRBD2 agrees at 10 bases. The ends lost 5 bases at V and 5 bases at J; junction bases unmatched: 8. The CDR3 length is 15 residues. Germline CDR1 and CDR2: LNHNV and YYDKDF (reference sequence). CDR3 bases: TGTGCCACCAGCCCACCAAGCGGGAGGGGGGAGACCCAGTACTTC. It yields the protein CATSPPSGRGETQYF.

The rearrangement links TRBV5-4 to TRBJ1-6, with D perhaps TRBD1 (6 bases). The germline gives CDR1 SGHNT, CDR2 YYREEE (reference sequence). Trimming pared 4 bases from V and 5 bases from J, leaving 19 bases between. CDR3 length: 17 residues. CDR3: CASSREIRTANNSPLHF. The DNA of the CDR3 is TGTGCCAGCAGCCGAGAGATCAGGACAGCTAATAATTCACCCCTCCACTTT.

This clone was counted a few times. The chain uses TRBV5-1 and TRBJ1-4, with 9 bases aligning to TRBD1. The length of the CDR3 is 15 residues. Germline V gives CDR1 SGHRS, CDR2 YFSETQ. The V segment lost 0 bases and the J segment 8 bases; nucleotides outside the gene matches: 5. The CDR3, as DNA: TGCGCCAGCAGCTTGGCGGGACAGGGTGGGGAAAAACTGTTTTTT. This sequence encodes CASSLAGQGGEKLFF. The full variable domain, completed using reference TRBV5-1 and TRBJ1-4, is KAGVTQTPRYLIKTRGQQVTLSCSPISGHRSVSWYQQTPGQGLQFLFEYFSETQRNKGNFPGRFSGRQFSNSRSEMNVSTLELGDSALYLCASSLAGQGGEKLFFGSGTQLSVL.

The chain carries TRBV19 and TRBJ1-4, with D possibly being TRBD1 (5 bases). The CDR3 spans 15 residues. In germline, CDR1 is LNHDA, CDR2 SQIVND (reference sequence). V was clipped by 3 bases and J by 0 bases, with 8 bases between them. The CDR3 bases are TGTGCCAGTAGTATCGGGGGGGCAACTAATGAAAAACTGTTTTTT. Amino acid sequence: CASSIGGATNEKLFF.

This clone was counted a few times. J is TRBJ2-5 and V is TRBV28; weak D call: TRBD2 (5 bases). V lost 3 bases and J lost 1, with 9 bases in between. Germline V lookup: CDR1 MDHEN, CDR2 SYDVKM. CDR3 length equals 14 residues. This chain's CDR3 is CASSFLGVQETQYF. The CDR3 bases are TGTGCCAGCAGTTTTCTCGGGGTCCAAGAGACCCAGTACTTC.

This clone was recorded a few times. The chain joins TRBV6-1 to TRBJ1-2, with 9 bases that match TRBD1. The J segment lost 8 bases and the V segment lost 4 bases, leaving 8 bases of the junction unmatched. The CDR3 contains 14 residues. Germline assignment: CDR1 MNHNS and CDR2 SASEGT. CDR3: CASSADRGVRGYTF. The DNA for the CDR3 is TGTGCCAGCAGTGCCGACAGGGGGGTTAGGGGCTACACCTTC.

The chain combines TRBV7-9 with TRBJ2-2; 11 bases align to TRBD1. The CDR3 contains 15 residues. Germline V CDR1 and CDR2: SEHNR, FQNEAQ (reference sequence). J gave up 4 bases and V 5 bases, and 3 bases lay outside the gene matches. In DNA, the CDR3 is TGTGCCAGCAGCGAGGGGACAGGGGGCACCGGGGAGCTGTTTTTT. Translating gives CASSEGTGGTGELFF.

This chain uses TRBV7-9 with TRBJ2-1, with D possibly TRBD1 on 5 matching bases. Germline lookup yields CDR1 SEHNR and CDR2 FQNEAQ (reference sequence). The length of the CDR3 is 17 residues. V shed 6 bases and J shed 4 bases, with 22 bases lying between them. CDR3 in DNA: TGTGCCAGCAGTCGACGTGGGGCAACACTCCTTTACAATGAGCAGTTCTTC. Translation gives CASSRRGATLLYNEQFF.

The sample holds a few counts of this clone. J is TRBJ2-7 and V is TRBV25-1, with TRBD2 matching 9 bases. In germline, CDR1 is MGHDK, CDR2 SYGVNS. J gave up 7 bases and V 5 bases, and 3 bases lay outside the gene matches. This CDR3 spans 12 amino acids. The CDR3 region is CASSQSGGEQYF. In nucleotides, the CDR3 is TGTGCCAGCAGTCAAAGCGGGGGGGAGCAGTACTTC.

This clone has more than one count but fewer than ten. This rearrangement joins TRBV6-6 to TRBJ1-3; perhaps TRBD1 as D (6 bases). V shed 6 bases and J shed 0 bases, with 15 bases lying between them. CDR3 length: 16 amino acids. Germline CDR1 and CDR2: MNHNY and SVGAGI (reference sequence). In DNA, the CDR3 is TGTGCCAGCAGGTCACAGGGTTGGTCCTCTGGAAACACCATATATTTT. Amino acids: CASRSQGWSSGNTIYF.

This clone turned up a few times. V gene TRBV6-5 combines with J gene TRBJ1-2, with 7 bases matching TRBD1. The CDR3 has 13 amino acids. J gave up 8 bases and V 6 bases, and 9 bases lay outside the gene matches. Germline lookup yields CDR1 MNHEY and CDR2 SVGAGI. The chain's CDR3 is CASRRTGGRGYTF. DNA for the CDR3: TGTGCCAGCAGGCGGACAGGCGGTCGGGGCTACACCTTC.

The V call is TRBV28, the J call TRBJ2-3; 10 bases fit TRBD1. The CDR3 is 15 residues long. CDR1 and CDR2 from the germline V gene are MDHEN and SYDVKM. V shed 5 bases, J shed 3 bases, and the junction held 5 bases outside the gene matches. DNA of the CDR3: TGTGCCAGCAGTCCGACAGGGGGCCGGACAGATACGCAGTATTTT. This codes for CASSPTGGRTDTQYF.

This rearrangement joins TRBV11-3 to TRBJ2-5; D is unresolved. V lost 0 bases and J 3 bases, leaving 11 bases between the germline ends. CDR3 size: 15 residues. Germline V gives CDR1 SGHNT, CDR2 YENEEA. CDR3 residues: CASSLDNGGEETQYF. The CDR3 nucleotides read TGTGCCAGCAGCTTAGATAATGGTGGAGAAGAGACCCAGTACTTC. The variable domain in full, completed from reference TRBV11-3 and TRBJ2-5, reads EAGVVQSPRYKIIEKKQPVAFWCNPISGHNTLYWYLQNLGQGPELLIRYENEEAVDDSQLPKDRFSAERLKGVDSTLKIQPAELGDSAVYLCASSLDNGGEETQYFGPGTRLLVL.

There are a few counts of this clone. CDR3 DNA sequence: TGCGCCAGCAGCGGGACAGGGATCGATGAAGCTTTCTTT. Its translation is CASSGTGIDEAFF. This rearrangement joins TRBV5-1 to TRBJ1-1, with 9 bases that match TRBD1. J was trimmed by 7 bases and V by 4 bases; bases with no gene match: 5. The CDR3 spans 13 residues. The germline V gene has CDR1 SGHRS and CDR2 YFSETQ.

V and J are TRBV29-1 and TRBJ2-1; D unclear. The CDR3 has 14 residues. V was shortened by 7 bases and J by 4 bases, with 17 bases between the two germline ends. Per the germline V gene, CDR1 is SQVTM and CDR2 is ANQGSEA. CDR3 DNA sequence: TGCAGCGGGAATGGGCTGTTCCATTACAATGAGCAGTTCTTC. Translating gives CSGNGLFHYNEQFF.

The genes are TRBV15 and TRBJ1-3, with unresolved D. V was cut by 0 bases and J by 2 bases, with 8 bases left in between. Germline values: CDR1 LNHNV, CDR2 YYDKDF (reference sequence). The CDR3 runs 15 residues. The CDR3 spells CATSRDPFTGNTIYF. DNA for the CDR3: TGTGCCACCAGCAGAGATCCCTTTACTGGAAACACCATATATTTT.